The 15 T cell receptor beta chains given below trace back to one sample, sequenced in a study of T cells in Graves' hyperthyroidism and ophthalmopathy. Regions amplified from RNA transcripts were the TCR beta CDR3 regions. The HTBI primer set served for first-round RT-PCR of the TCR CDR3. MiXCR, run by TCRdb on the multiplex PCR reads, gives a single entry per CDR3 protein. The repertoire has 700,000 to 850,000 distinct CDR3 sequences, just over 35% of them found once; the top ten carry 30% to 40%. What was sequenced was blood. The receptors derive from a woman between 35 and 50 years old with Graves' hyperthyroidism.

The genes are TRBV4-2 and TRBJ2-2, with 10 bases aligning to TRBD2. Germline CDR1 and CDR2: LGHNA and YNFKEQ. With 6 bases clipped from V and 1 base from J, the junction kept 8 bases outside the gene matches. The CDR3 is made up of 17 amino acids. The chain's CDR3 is CASSGLAGGENTGELFF. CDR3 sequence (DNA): TGTGCCAGCAGTGGATTAGCGGGAGGAGAGAACACCGGGGAGCTGTTTTTT.

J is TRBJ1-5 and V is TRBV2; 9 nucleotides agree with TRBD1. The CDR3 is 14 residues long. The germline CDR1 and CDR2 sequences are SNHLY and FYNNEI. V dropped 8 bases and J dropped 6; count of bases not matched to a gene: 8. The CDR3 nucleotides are TGTGCCAGCGGGATACAGGGGGCTAGTCAGCCCCAGCATTTT. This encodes CASGIQGASQPQHF.

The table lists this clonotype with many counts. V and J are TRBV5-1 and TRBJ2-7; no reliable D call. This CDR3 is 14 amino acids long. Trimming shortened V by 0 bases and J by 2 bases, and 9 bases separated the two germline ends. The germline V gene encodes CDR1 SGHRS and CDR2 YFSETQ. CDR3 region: CASSLGGNTYEQYF. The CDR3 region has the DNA TGCGCCAGCAGCTTGGGCGGCAACACCTACGAGCAGTACTTC.

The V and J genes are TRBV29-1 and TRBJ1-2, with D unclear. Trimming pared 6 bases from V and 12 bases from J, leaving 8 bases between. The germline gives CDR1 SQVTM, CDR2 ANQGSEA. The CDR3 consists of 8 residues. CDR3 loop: CSVARDTF. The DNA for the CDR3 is TGCAGCGTAGCTCGGGACACCTTC.

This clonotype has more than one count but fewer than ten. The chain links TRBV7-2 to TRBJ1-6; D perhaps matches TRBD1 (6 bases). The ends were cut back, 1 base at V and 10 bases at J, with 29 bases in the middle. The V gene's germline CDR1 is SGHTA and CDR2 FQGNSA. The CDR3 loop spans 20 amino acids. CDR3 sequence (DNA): TGTGCCAGCAGCTTAGAAGTCGGTCTTGGGGGCCTGCCCTTATCGTCACCCCTCCACTTT. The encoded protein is CASSLEVGLGGLPLSSPLHF. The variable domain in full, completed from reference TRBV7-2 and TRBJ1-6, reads GAGVSQSPSNKVTEKGKDVELRCDPISGHTALYWYRQSLGQGLEFLIYFQGNSAPDKSGLPSDRFSAERTGGSVSTLTIQRTQQEDSAVYLCASSLEVGLGGLPLSSPLHFGNGTRLTVT.

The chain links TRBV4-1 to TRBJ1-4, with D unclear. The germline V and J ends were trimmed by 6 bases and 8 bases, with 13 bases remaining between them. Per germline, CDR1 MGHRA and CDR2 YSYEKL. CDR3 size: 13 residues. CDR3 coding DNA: TGCGCCAGCAGACCCGCGTGGGGAGAAAAACTGTTTTTT. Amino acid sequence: CASRPAWGEKLFF.

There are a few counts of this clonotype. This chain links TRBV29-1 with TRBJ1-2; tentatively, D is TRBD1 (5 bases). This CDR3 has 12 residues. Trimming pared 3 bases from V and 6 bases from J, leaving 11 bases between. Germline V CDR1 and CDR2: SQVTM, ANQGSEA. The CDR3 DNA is TGCAGCGTTGACGACGGGGCGGATGGCTACACCTTC. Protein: CSVDDGADGYTF.

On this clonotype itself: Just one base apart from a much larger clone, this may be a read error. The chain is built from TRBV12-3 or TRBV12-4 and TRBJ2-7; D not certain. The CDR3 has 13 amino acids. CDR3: CASSPPSSYEQCF. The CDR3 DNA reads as TGTGCCAGCAGTCCGCCATCCTCGTACGAGCAGTGCTTC.

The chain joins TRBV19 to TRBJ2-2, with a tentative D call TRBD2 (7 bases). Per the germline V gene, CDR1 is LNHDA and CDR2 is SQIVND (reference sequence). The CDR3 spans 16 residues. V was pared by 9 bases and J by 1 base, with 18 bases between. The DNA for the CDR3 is TGTGCCAGCAGCCAGGAGGGGGGGGGGAACACCGGGGAGCTGTTTTTT. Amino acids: CASSQEGGGNTGELFF. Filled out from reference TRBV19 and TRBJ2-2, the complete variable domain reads DGGITQSPKYLFRKEGQNVTLSCEQNLNHDAMYWYRQDPGQGLRLIYYSQIVNDFQKGDIAEGYSVSREKKESFPLTVTSAQKNPTAFYLCASSQEGGGNTGELFFGEGSRLTVL.

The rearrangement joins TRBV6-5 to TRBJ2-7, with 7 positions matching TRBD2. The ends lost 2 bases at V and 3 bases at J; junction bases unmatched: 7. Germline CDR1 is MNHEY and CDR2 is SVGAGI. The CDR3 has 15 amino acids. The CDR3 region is CASSYISGAGYEQYF. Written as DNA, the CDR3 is TGTGCCAGCAGTTACATCAGCGGGGCTGGCTACGAGCAGTACTTC.

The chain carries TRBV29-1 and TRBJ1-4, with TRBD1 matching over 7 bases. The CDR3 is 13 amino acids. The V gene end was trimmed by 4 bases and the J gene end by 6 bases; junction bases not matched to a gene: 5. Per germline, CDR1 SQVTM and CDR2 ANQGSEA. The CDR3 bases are TGCAGCGTTGGAGGACAGGCTGATGAAAAACTGTTTTTT. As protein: CSVGGQADEKLFF.

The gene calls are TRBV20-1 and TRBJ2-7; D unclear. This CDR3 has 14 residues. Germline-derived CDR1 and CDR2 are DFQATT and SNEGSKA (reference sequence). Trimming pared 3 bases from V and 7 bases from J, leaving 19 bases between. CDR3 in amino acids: CSASTAVFYNEQYF. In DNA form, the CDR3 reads TGCAGTGCTAGTACGGCGGTTTTTTACAATGAGCAGTACTTC.

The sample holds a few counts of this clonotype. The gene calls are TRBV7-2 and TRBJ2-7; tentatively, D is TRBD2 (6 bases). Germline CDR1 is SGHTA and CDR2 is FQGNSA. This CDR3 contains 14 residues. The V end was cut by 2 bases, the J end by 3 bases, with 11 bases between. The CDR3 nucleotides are TGTGCCAGCAGCTTAATGGGGGGATACTACGAGCAGTACTTC. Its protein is CASSLMGGYYEQYF.

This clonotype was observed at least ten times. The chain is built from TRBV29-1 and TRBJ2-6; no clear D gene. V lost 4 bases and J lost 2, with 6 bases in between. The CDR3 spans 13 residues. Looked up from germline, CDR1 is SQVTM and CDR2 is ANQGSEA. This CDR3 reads CSVVHPGANVLTF. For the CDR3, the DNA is TGCAGCGTTGTACACCCTGGGGCCAACGTCCTGACTTTC.

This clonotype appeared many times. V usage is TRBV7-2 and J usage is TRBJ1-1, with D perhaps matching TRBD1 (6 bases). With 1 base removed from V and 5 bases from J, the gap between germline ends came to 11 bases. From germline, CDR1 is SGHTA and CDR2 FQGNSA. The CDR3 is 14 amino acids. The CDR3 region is CASSLDGGRTEAFF. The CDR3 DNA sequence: TGTGCCAGCAGCTTAGATGGGGGGCGGACTGAAGCTTTCTTT. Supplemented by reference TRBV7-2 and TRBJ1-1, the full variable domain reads GAGVSQSPSNKVTEKGKDVELRCDPISGHTALYWYRQSLGQGLEFLIYFQGNSAPDKSGLPSDRFSAERTGGSVSTLTIQRTQQEDSAVYLCASSLDGGRTEAFFGQGTRLTVV.